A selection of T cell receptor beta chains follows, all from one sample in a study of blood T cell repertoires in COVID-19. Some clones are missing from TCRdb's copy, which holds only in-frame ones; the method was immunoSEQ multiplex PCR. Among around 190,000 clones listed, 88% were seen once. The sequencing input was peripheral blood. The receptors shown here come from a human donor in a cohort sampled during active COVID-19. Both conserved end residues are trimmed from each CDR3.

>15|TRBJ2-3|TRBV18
ASSPNEGLGGTDTQY
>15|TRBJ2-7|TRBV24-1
ATLGDRTGPGDYEQY
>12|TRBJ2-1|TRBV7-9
ASSLELAGGEQF
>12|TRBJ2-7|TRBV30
AWAAGTTYYEQY
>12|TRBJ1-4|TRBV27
ASKQTTTNEKLF
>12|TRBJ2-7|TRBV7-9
ASSPGQGVYEQY
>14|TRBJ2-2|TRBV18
ASSLAGQPNTGELF
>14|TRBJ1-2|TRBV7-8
ASSLQLRTGEDGYT
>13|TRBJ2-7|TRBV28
ASSSKTRGFDEQY
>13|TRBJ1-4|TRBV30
AWSHGGGRNEKLF
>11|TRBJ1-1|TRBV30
AWSVYAATEAF
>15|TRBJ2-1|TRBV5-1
ASSWGGLAGARNEQF
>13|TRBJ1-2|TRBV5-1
ASSHPGQGVDGYT
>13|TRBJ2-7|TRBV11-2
ASSSGGVRSYEQY
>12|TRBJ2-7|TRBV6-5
ASRPGQGSYEQY
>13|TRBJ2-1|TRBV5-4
ASSLGRGGTNEQF
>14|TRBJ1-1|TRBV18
ASSPGIRGGSTEAF
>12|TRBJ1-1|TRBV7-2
ASSLQGLNTEAF
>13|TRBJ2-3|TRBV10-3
AISSDRESTDTQY
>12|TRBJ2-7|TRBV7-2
ASSLAGGPYEQY
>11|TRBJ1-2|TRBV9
ASSVEGAGGYT
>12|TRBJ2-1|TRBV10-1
ASSAASGGNEQF
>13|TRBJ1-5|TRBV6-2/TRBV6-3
ASSLGQVGNQPQH
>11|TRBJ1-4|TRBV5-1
ASSSTGGEKLF
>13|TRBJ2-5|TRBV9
ASSETEGIGETQY
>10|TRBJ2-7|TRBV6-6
ASSDGNYEQY
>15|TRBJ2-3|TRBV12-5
ASGLVRTPRGTDTQY
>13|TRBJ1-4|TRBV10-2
ASSSQAPPTEKLF
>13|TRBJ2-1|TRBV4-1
ASSRTSGNYNEQF
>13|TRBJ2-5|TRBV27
ASSFLGAGEETQY
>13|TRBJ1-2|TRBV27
AVGTNGLSYYGYT
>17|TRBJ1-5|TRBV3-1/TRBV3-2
ASSQDLRGEIESNQPQH
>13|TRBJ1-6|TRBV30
AWSATGLFNSPLH
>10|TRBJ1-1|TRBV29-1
SQDRAVAEAF
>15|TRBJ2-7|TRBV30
AWADDRYAGVAYEQY
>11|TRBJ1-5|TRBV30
AWSRGPTQPQH
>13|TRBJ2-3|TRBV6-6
ASSYGGGAADTQY
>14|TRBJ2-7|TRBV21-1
ASSSGGTDTSYEQY
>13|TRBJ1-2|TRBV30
AWEGGQGAHYGYT
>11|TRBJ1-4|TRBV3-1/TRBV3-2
ASSDRIGEKLF
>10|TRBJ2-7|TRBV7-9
ASSLTALEQY
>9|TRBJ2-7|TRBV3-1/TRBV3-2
ASSQDTEQY
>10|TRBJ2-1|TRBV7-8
ASSPSRLGQF
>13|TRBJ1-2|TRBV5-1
ASSEGTGSLYGYT
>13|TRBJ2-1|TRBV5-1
ASSPGQGSYNEQF
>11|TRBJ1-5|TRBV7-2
ASSKTGWQPQH
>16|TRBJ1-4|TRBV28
ASSSPWGGVRSNEKLF
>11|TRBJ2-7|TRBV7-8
ASSRGQGGEQY
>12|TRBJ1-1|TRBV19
ASLQGSVNTEAF
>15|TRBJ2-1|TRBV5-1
ASSLVASGTSLIEQF